This is a list of T cell receptor beta chains from one sample in a study of blood T cell repertoires in COVID-19. Produced via immunoSEQ multiplex PCR; TCRdb's table is partial and in-frame only. Altogether over 150,000 clones are present, 70% to 90% being singletons, with the ten largest covering roughly 8%. What was sequenced was peripheral blood. The origin of the receptors is a woman aged 55-70 years with COVID-19, enrolled during active disease. The CDR3 runs from the conserved cysteine through the conserved F or W. The D gene is left open where the match is weak. A clone size is listed for some rows: how often the clone was seen (once, few, many), or a class if it is expanded.

J gene,D gene,V gene,clone size,CDR3 protein,CDR3 DNA
TRBJ1-5,TRBD1,TRBV10-3,once,CATGTGDYSNQPQHF,TGTGCCACCGGGACAGGAGACTATAGCAATCAGCCCCAGCATTTT
TRBJ1-2,TRBD1,TRBV2,NA,CASSGTGAGGYTF,TGTGCCAGCAGTGGGACAGGGGCTGGGGGCTACACCTTC
TRBJ1-1,NA,TRBV6-5,NA,CASRAVTEAFF,TGTGCCAGCAGGGCGGTCACTGAAGCTTTCTTT
TRBJ1-1,NA,TRBV5-5,NA,CASSPWFGGVNTEAFF,TGTGCCAGCAGCCCTTGGTTTGGGGGGGTGAACACTGAAGCTTTCTTT
TRBJ1-5,TRBD1,TRBV24-1,NA,CATSDPRQGNQPQHF,TGTGCCACCAGTGACCCGAGACAGGGAAACCAGCCCCAGCATTTT
TRBJ2-1,NA,TRBV3-1/TRBV3-2,NA,CASSSGNSYNEQFF,TGTGCCAGCAGTAGCGGAAACTCCTACAATGAGCAGTTCTTC
TRBJ2-6,NA,TRBV5-1,NA,CASSLGFRGGGANVLTF,TGCGCCAGCAGCTTGGGTTTTCGGGGTGGTGGGGCCAACGTCCTGACTTTC
TRBJ1-2,NA,TRBV2,NA,CASTLVTGWSGYTF,TGTGCCAGCACTCTCGTCACAGGGTGGTCTGGCTACACCTTC
TRBJ2-3,TRBD2,TRBV11-3,NA,CASSPSGIRTDTQYF,TGTGCCAGCAGCCCTAGCGGGATTCGCACAGATACGCAGTATTTT
TRBJ2-5,TRBD2,TRBV7-8,NA,CASSSTGTSGSQETQYF,TGTGCCAGCAGCTCAACAGGTACTAGCGGGTCGCAAGAGACCCAGTACTTC
TRBJ2-4,NA,TRBV5-4,NA,CASSFAGASKNIQYF,TGTGCCAGCAGCTTTGCGGGGGCCTCCAAAAACATTCAGTACTTC
TRBJ1-1,TRBD1,TRBV18,NA,CASSRDDRVGNTEAFF,TGTGCCAGCTCACGGGACGACAGGGTGGGTAACACTGAAGCTTTCTTT
TRBJ2-7,NA,TRBV27,NA,CASSLRQPSLYEQYF,TGTGCCAGCAGTTTAAGACAGCCATCCCTCTACGAGCAATACTTC
TRBJ1-5,NA,TRBV7-9,NA,CASSLEGTRGRNQPQHF,TGTGCCAGCAGCTTAGAAGGGACCAGGGGCCGCAATCAGCCCCAGCATTTT
TRBJ1-1,TRBD1,TRBV11-2,NA,CASSFQTGGSSEAFF,TGTGCCAGCAGCTTCCAGACAGGGGGCAGTAGTGAAGCTTTCTTT
TRBJ1-2,NA,TRBV9,few,CASSVGGGLYGYTF,TGTGCCAGCAGCGTAGGGGGAGGCCTCTATGGCTACACCTTC
TRBJ1-5,NA,TRBV5-6,NA,CASSLLREINQPQHF,TGTGCCAGCAGCTTGCTCCGGGAAATCAATCAGCCCCAGCATTTT
TRBJ1-1,NA,TRBV18,NA,CASSRGGRDTEAFF,TGTGCCAGCTCACGGGGAGGGAGGGACACTGAAGCTTTCTTT
TRBJ1-5,NA,TRBV9,NA,CASSPNSISNQPQHF,TGTGCCAGCAGCCCAAACAGTATTAGCAATCAGCCCCAGCATTTT
TRBJ2-5,TRBD2,TRBV18,NA,CASSRPGLAVQETQYF,TGTGCCAGCTCGCGACCGGGACTAGCGGTACAAGAGACCCAGTACTTC
TRBJ2-3,TRBD1,TRBV7-2,NA,CASSSYRGQDTQYF,TGTGCCAGCAGCAGTTACAGGGGGCAAGATACGCAGTATTTT
TRBJ2-3,NA,TRBV19,NA,CASRPSDTDTQYF,TGTGCCAGCCGCCCGAGCGACACAGATACGCAGTATTTT
TRBJ1-6,NA,TRBV30,NA,CAWSVRAGALHF,TGTGCCTGGAGTGTACGCGCGGGGGCCCTCCACTTT
TRBJ2-7,NA,TRBV27,NA,CASSLLDRTSYEQYF,TGTGCCAGCAGTTTATTGGACAGAACGTCCTACGAGCAGTACTTC
TRBJ2-7,TRBD1,TRBV27,NA,CASSSTDRVYEQYF,TGTGCCAGCAGTTCGACGGACAGGGTCTACGAGCAGTACTTC
TRBJ1-2,TRBD1,TRBV6-5,NA,CASRGTGDVYGYTF,TGTGCCAGCAGAGGGACAGGGGATGTCTATGGCTACACCTTC
TRBJ1-6,TRBD1,TRBV19,NA,CASSNRGISPLHF,TGTGCCAGTAGTAACAGGGGAATATCACCCCTCCACTTT
TRBJ2-3,TRBD2,TRBV30,NA,CAWSSSGGADTQYF,TGTGCCTGGAGTTCAAGCGGGGGCGCAGATACGCAGTATTTT
TRBJ1-3,NA,TRBV5-1,once,CASSLAGGTGNTIYF,TGCGCCAGCAGCTTGGCCGGCGGAACGGGAAACACCATATATTTT